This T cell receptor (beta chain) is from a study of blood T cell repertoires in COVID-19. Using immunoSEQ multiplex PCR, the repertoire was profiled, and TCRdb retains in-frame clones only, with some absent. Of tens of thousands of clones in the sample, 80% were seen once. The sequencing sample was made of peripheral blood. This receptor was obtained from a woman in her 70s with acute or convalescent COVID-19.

CDR3 nucleotide sequence: TGCGCCAGCAGCTTGATCACAGGGGCTGAAAAACTGTTTTTT. It yields the protein CASSLITGAEKLFF. This chain joins TRBV5-1 and TRBJ1-4; 7 nucleotides align to TRBD1. V dropped 1 base and J dropped 7; count of bases not matched to a gene: 4. CDR3 length: 14 amino acids. Germline loops: CDR1 SGHRS, CDR2 YFSETQ. Supplemented by reference TRBV5-1 and TRBJ1-4, the full variable domain reads KAGVTQTPRYLIKTRGQQVTLSCSPISGHRSVSWYQQTPGQGLQFLFEYFSETQRNKGNFPGRFSGRQFSNSRSEMNVSTLELGDSALYLCASSLITGAEKLFFGSGTQLSVL.